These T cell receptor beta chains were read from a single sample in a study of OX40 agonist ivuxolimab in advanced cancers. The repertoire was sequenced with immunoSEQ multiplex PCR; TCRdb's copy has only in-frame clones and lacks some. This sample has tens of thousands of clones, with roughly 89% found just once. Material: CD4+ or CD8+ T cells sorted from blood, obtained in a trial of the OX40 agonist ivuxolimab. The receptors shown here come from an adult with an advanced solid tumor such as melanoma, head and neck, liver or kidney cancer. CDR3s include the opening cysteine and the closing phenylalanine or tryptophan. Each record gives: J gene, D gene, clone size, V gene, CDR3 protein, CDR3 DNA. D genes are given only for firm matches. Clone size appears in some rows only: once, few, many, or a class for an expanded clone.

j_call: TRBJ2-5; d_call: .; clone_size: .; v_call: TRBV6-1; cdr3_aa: CASTAFKTQYF; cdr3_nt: TGTGCCAGCACCGCATTCAAGACCCAGTACTTC
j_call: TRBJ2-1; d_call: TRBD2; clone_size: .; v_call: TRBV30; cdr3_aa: CAWNPLERGGNEQFF; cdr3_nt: TGTGCCTGGAACCCTCTGGAGCGGGGGGGGAATGAGCAGTTCTTC
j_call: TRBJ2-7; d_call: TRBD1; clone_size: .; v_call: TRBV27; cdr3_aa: CASSLGQHSYEQYF; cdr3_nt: TGTGCCAGCAGTTTGGGACAGCACTCCTACGAGCAGTACTTC
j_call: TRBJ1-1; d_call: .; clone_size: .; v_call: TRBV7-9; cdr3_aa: CASSLLSHSGTEAFF; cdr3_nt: TGTGCCAGCAGCTTGCTATCACATTCAGGGACTGAAGCTTTCTTT
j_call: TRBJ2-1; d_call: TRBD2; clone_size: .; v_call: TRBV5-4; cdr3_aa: CASSQGLADYNEQFF; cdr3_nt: TGTGCCAGCAGCCAAGGACTAGCGGATTACAACGAGCAGTTCTTC
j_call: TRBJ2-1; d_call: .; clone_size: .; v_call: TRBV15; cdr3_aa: CATSRQRGSENEQFF; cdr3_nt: TGTGCCACCAGCAGACAGAGGGGGAGTGAGAATGAGCAGTTCTTC
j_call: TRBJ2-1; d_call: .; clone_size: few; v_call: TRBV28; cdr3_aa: CASRNRGNEQFF; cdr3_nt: TGTGCCAGCAGAAACCGAGGTAATGAGCAGTTCTTC
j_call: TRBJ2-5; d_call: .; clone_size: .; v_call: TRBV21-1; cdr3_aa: CASSKPAQRKSPRETQYF; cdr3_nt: TGTGCCAGCAGCAAACCCGCACAGCGAAAGTCCCCCCGCGAGACCCAGTACTTC
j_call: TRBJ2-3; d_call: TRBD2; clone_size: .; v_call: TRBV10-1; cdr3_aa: CASSDDSSGRAAYF; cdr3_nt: TGCGCCAGCAGTGATGATTCTAGCGGGAGGGCCGCGTATTTT
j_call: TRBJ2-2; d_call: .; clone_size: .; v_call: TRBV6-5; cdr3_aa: CASSSRGRFTGELFF; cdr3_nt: TGTGCCAGCAGTTCACGAGGGCGTTTCACCGGGGAGCTGTTTTTT
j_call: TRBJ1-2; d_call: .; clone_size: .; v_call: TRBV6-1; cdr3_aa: CASSESLLGPYGYTF; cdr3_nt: TGTGCCAGCAGTGAAAGCCTATTAGGGCCCTATGGCTACACCTTC
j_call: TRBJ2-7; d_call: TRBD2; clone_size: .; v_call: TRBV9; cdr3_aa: CASSPEGLAGYEQYF; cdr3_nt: TGTGCCAGCAGCCCAGAGGGACTAGCGGGTTACGAGCAGTACTTC
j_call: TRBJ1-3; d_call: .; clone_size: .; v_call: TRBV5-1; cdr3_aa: CASSLEGTGNTIYF; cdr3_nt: TGCGCCAGCAGCTTAGAAGGCACTGGAAACACCATATATTTT